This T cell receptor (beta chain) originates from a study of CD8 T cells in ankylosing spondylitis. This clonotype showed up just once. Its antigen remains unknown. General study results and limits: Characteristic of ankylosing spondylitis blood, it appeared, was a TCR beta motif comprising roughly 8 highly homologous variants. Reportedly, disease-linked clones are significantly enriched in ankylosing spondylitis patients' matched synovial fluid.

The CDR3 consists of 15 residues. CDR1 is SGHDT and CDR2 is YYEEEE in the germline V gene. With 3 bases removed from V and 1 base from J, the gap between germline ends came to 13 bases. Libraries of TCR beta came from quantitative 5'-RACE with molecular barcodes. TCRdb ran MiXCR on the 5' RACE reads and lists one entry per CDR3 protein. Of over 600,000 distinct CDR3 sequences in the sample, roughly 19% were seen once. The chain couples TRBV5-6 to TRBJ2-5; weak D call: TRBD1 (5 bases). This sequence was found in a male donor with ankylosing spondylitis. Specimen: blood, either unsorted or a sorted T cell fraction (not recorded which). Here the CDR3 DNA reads TGTGCCAGCAGCTCCCAGGGAAAGGGCCAAGAGACCCAGTACTTC. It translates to CASSSQGKGQETQYF.